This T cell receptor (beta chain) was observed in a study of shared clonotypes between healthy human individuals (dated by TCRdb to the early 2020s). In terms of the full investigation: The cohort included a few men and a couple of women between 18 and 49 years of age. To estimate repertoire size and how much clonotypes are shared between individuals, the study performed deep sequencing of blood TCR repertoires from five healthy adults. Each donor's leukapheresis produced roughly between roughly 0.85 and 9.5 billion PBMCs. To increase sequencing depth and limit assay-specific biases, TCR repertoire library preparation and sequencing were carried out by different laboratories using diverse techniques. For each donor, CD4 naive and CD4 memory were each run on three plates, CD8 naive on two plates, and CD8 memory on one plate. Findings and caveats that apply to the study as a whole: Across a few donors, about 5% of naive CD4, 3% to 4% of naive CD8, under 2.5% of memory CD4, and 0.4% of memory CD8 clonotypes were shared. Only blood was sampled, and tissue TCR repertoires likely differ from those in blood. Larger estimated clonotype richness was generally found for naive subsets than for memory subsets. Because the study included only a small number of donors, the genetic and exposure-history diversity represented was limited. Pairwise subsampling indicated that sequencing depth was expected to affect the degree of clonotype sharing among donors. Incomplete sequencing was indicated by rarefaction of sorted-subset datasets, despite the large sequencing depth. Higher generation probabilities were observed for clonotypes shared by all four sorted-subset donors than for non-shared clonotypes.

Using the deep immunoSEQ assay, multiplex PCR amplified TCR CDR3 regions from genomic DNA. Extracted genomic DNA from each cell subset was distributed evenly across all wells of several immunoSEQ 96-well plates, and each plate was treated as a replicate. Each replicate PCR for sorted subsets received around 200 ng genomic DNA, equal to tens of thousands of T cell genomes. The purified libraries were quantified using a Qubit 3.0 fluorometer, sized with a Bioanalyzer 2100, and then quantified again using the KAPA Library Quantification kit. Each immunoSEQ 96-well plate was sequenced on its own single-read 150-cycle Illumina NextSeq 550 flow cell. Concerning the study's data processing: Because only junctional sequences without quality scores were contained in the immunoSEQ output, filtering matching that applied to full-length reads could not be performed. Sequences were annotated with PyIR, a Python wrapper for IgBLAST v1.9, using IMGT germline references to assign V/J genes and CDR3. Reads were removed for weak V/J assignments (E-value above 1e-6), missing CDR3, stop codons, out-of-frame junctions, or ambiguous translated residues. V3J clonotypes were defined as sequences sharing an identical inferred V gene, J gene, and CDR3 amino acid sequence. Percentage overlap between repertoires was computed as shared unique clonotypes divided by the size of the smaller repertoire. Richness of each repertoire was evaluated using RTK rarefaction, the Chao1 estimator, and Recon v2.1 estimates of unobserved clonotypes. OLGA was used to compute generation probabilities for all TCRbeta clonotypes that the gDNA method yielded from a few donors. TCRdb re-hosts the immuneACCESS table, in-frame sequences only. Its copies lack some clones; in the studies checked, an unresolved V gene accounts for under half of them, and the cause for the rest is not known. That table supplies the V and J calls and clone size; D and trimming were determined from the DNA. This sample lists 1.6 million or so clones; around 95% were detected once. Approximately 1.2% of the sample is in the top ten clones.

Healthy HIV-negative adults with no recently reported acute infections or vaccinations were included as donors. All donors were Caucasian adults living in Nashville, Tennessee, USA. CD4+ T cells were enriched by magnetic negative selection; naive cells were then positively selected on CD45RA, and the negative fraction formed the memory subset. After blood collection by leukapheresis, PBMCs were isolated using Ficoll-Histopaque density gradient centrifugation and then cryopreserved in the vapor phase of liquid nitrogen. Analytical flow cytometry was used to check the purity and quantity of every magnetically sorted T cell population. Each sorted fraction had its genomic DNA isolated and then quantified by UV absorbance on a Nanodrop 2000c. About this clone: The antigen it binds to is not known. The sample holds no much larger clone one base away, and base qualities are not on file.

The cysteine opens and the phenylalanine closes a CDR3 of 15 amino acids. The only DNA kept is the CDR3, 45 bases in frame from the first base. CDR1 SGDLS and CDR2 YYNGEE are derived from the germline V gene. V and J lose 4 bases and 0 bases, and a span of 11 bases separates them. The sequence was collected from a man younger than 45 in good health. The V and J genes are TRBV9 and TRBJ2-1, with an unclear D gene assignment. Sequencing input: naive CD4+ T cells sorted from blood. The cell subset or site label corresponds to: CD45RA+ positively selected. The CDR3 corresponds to CASSLTPSSYNEQFF. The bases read TGTGCCAGCAGCCTTACTCCTAGCTCCTACAATGAGCAGTTCTTC. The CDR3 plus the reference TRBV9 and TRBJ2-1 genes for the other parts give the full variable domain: DSGVTQTPKHLITATGQRVTLRCSPRSGDLSVYWYQQSLDQGLQFLIQYYNGEERAKGNILERFSAQQFPDLHSELNLSSLELGDSALYFCASSLTPSSYNEQFFGPGTRLTVL.